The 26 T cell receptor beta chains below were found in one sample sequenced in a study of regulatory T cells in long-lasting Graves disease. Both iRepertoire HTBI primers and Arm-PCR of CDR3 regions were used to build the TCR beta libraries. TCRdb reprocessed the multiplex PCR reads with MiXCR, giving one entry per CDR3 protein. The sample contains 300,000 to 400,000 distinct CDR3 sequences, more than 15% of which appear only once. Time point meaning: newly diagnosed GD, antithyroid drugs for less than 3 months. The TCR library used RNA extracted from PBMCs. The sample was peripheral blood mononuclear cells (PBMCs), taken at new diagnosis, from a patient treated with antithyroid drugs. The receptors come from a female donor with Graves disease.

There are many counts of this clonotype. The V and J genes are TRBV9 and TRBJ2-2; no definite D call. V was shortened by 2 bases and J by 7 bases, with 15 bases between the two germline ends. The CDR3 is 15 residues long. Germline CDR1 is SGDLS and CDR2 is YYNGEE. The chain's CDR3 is CASSVTVAPDGELFF. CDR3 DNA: TGTGCCAGCAGCGTGACGGTGGCCCCTGACGGGGAGCTGTTTTTT.

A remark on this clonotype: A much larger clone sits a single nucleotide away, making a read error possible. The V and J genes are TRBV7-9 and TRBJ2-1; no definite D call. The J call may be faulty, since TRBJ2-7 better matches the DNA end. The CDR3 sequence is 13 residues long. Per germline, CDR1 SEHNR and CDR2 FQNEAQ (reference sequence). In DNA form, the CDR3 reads TGTGCCAGCATGGCGGCTTTAGACAATGAGCAGTACTTC. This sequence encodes CASMAALDNEQYF.

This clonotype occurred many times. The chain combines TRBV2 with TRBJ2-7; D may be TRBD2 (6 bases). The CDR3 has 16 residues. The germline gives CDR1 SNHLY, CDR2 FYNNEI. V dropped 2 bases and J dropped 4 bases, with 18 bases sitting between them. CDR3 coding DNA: TGTGCCAGCAGTGAAAGGAGGGGTCCTATTCAGTACGAGCAGTACTTC. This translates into CASSERRGPIQYEQYF.

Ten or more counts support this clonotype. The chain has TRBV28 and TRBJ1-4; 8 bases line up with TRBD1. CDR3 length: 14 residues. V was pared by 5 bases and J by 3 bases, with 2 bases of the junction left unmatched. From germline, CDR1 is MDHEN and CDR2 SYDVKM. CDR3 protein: CASSTGGSNEKLFF. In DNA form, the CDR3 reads TGTGCCAGCAGTACAGGGGGATCTAATGAAAAACTGTTTTTT.

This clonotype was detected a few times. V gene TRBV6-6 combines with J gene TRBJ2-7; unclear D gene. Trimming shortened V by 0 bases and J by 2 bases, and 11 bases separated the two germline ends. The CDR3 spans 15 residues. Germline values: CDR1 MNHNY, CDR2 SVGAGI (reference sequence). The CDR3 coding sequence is TGTGCCAGCAGTTACTCGTATGCAGGACCCTACGAGCAGTACTTC. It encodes CASSYSYAGPYEQYF.

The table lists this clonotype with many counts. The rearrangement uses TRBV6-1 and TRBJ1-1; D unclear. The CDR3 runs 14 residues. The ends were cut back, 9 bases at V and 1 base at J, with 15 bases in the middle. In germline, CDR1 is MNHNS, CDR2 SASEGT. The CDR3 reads CASSQRAENTEAFF. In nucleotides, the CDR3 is TGTGCCAGTTCCCAGAGGGCGGAGAACACTGAAGCTTTCTTT.

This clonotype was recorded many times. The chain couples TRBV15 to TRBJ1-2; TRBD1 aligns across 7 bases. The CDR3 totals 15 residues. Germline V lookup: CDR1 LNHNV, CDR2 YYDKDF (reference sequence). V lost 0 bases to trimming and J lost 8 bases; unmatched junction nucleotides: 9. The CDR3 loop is CATSRDKGAVEGYTF. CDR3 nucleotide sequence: TGTGCCACCAGCAGAGATAAGGGGGCCGTTGAGGGCTACACCTTC.

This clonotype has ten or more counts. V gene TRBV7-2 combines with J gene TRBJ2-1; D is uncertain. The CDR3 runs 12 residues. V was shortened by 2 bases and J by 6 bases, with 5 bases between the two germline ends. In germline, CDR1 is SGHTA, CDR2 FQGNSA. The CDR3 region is CASSLSANEQFF. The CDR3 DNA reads TGTGCCAGCAGCTTATCAGCCAATGAGCAGTTCTTC.

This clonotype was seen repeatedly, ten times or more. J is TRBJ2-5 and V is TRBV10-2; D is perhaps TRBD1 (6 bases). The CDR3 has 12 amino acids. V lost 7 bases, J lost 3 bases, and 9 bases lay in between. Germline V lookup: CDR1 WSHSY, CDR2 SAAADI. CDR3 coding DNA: TGCGCCAGCACCCGGGACAAAGAGACCCAGTACTTC. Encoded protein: CASTRDKETQYF.

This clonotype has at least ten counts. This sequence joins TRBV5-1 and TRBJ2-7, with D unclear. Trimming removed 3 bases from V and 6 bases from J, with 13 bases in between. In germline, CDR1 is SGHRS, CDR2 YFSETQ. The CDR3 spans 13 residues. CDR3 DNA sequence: TGCGCCAGCAGCTCTCCATCTAGGGCCGAGCAGTACTTC. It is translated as CASSSPSRAEQYF.

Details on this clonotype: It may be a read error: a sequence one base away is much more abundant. This CDR3 reads CAGSLAGQLGEQYF. The DNA of the CDR3 is TGTGCCGGCAGCTTAGCGGGACAGCTCGGGGAGCAGTACTTC. The V call is TRBV11-2, the J call TRBJ2-7; perhaps TRBD2 as D (8 bases). CDR3 length equals 14 residues. Germline-derived CDR1 and CDR2 are SGHAT and FQNNGV.

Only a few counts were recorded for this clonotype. The CDR3 loop is CASSLDGSGGLAGGKAYNEQFF. Here the CDR3 DNA reads TGTGCCAGCAGCTTAGACGGATCGGGGGGACTAGCGGGAGGGAAAGCCTACAATGAGCAGTTCTTC. The chain links TRBV7-9 to TRBJ2-1; 16 bases map to TRBD2. Germline assignment: CDR1 SEHNR and CDR2 FQNEAQ (reference sequence). This CDR3 contains 22 residues. The V segment lost 1 base and the J segment 2 bases; nucleotides outside the gene matches: 14.

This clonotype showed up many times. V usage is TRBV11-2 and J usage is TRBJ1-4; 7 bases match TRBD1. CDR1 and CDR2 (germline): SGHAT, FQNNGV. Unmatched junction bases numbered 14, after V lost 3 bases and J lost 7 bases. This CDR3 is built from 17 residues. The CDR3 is CASSFKGALSMGEKLFF. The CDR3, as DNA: TGTGCCAGCAGCTTCAAGGGGGCCCTTTCTATGGGTGAAAAACTGTTTTTT.

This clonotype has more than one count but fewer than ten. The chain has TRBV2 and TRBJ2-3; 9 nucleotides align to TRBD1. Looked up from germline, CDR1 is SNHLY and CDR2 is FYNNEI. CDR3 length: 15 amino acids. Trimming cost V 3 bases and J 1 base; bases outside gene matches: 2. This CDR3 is CASSEGQGGTDTQYF. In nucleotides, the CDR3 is TGTGCCAGCAGTGAGGGACAGGGAGGCACAGATACGCAGTATTTT.

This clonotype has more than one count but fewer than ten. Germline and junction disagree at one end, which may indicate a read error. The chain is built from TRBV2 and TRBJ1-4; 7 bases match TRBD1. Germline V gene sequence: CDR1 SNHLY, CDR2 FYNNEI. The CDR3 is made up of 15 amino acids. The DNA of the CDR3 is TGTACCAGCAGTGAACGTGACAGGGCGAGAGAAAAACTGTTTTTT. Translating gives CTSSERDRAREKLFF.

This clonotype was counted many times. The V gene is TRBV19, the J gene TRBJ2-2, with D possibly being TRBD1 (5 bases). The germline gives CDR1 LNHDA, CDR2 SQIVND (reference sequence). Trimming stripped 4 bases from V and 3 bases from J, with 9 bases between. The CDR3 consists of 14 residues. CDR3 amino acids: CASSTTRDTGELFF. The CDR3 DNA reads TGTGCCAGTAGTACTACCAGGGACACCGGGGAGCTGTTTTTT.

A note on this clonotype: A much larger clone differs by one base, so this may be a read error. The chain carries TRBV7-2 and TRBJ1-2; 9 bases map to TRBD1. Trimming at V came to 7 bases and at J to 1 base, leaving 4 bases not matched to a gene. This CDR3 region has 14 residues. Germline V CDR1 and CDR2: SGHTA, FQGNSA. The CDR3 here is CASTVTGGNYGYTF. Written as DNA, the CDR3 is TGTGCCAGCACCGTGACAGGGGGTAACTATGGCTACACCTTC.

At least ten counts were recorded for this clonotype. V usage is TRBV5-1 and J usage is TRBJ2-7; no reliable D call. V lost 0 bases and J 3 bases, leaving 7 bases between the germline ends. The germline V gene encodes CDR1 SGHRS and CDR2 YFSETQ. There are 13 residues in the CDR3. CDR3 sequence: CASSLDEIYEQYF. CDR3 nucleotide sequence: TGCGCCAGCAGCTTGGACGAGATCTACGAGCAGTACTTC.

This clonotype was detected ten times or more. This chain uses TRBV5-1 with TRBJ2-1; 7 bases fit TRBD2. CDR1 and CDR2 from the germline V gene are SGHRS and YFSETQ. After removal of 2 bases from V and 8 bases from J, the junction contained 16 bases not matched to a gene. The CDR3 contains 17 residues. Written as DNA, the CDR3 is TGCGCCAGCAGCTTAACGGTGACTAGCAGGAGCAGCTATGAGCAGTTCTTC. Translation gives CASSLTVTSRSSYEQFF.

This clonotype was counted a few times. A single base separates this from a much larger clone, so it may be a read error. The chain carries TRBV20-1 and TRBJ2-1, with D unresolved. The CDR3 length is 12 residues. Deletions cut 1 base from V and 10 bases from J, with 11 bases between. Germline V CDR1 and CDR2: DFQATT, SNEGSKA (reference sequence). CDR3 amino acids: CSARARRYEQFF. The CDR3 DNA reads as TGCAGTGCTAGAGCCAGACGCTACGAGCAGTTCTTC.

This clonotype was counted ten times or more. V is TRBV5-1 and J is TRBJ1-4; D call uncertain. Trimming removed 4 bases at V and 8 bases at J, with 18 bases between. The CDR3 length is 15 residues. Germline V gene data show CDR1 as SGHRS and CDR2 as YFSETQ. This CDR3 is CASSNTGSRQEKLFF. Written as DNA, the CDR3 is TGCGCCAGCAGCAACACTGGGAGCCGGCAAGAAAAACTGTTTTTT.

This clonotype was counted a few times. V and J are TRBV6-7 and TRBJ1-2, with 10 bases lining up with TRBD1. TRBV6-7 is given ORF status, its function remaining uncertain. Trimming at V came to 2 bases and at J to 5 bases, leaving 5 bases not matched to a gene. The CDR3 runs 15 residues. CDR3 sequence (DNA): TGTGCCAGCAGTTACGGCAGGGGACAGGGGTATGGCTACACCTTC. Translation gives CASSYGRGQGYGYTF.

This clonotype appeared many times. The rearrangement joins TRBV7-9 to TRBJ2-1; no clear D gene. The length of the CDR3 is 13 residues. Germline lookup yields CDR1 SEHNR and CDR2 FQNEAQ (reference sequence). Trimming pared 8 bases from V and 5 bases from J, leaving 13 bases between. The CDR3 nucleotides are TGTGCCAGCCGCCTTGGCTCTGACAATGAGCAGTTCTTC. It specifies CASRLGSDNEQFF.

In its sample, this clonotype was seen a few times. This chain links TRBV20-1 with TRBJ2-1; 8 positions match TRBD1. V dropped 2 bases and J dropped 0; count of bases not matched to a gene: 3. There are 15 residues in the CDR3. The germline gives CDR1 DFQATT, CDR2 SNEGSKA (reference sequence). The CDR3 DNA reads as TGCAGTGCTAGACCGACAGGGGCCTCCTACAATGAGCAGTTCTTC. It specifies CSARPTGASYNEQFF.

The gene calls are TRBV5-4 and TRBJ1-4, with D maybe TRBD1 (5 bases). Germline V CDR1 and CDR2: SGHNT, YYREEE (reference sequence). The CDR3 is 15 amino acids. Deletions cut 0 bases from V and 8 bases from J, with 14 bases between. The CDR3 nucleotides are TGTGCCAGCAGCTTGGCCGGTAGGGGAGGGGAAAAACTGTTTTTT. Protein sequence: CASSLAGRGGEKLFF.

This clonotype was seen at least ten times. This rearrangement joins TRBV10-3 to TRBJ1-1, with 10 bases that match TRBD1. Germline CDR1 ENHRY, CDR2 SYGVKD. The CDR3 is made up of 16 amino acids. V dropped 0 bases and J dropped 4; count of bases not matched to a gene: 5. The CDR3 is CAISESRQGASTEAFF. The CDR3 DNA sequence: TGTGCCATCAGTGAGTCCCGACAGGGGGCGAGCACTGAAGCTTTCTTT.